This T cell receptor (beta chain) originates from a study of cytomegalovirus exposure and HLA in healthy donors. Turning to the study itself: The same platform used for the 666 first-cohort repertoires was also used for the 120 or so validation repertoires, as a later analysis reported.

Measured with immunoSEQ multiplex PCR; TCRdb has only the in-frame clones, and not every one. The sample carries about 150,000 clones, 75% to 90% recorded once. Study-wide points: It was confirmed in vitro that three of the CMV-associated chains were specific for CMV antigens. Researchers catalogued over 150 TCR beta chains as cytomegalovirus-associated. A later analysis found first-cohort TCR clusters tended to co-occur in the 95 to 150 validation repertoires.

Germline CDR1 is MDHEN and CDR2 is SYDVKM. This CDR3 region has 15 residues. J was trimmed by 7 bases and V by 5 bases; bases with no gene match: 7. For this clone: The antigen remains undetermined.

This sequence originates from a woman aged 18-35 years in good health and CMV-seropositive. The sequencing sample was made of PBMCs. The rearrangement links TRBV28 to TRBJ2-1, with 11 bases lining up with TRBD2. CDR3 sequence reads: CASSLSSGGFNEQFF. CDR3 in DNA: TGTGCCAGCAGTCTCTCTAGCGGGGGGTTTAATGAGCAGTTCTTC. Full variable domain (remainder filled in from reference TRBV28 and TRBJ2-1): DVKVTQSSRYLVKRTGEKVFLECVQDMDHENMFWYRQDPGLGLRLIYFSYDVKMKEKGDIPEGYSVSREKKERFSLILESASTNQTSMYLCASSLSSGGFNEQFFGPGTRLTVL.